The clone carrying this T cell receptor (beta chain) was counted only a few times. Its target is unknown. The V and J ends lost 7 bases and 6 bases respectively, with 19 bases between them. Germline CDR1 and CDR2: LNHDA and SQIVND (reference sequence). CDR3 length: 15 residues. Post-sort purity exceeded 95% for all sorted populations. This sample was included in a study of beta chain features in type 1 diabetes. Study summary: Patients shared similar age, gender and cell yields with healthy donors. Findings of the study overall: Amplification by PCR could prefer shorter templates, with the same effect in patients and controls. There was a moderate but significant shortening of TCRB CDR3s in all four CD4+ subsets of Type 1 diabetes patients. Naive, central memory and Treg TCRB repertoires appeared more alike in patients than in healthy donors.

Expressed TCRB transcripts were sequenced because the entire RNA isolate underwent reverse transcription. Assay used: immunoSEQ multiplex PCR; TCRdb lists only in-frame clones, some missing. The data show around 250,000 clones, with about 13% seen just once and 0.017% held by the top ten. The J gene is TRBJ1-5, the V gene TRBV19; unclear D gene. The receptor's source is a man younger than 45 with type 1 diabetes. Sequenced material: naive CD4+ T cells from blood. The CDR3 sequence is CASTRAGDEIQPQHF. The CDR3 bases are TGTGCCAGTACCCGGGCCGGGGATGAAATTCAGCCCCAGCATTTT.